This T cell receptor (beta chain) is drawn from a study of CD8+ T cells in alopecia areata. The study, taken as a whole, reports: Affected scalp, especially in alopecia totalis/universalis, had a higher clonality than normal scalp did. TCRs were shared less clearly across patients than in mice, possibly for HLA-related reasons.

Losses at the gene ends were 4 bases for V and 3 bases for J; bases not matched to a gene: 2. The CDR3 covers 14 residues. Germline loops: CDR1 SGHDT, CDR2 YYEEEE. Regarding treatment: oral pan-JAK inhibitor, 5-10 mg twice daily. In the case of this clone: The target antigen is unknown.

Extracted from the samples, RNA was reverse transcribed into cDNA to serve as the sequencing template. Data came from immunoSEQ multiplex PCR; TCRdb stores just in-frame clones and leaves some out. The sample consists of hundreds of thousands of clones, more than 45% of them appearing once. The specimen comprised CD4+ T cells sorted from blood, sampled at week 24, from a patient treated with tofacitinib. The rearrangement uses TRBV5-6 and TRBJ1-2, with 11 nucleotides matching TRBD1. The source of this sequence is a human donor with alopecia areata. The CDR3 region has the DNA TGTGCCAGCAGCCCGGGACAGGGGGACTATGGCTACACCTTC. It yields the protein CASSPGQGDYGYTF.